These T cell receptor beta chains were read from a single sample in a study of lymphopenia after photon versus proton radiotherapy. Clones were read by immunoSEQ multiplex PCR, and TCRdb kept only the in-frame ones, dropping some. The table lists tens of thousands of clones, roughly 93% of them singletons. Specimen: peripheral blood, collected from a patient treated with photon-based radiotherapy. All receptors derive from a woman in her 70s with pancreatic cancer. CDR3s include the opening cysteine and the closing phenylalanine or tryptophan.

j_call cdr3_length v_call cdr3_aa
TRBJ1-6 18 TRBV14 CASSQDAEGASYNSPLHF
TRBJ2-7 16 TRBV9 CASSVGGTQSSYEQYF
TRBJ2-7 14 TRBV15 CATARDRGFYEQYF
TRBJ1-1 17 TRBV25-1 CASSEGGAVGARTEAFF
TRBJ1-1 15 TRBV6-5 CASSYSLQGLAEAFF
TRBJ1-2 14 TRBV27 CASRKTDSGYGYTF
TRBJ2-2 16 TRBV21-1 CASSPGTGGNTGELFF
TRBJ2-7 18 TRBV28 CASSEGQAPASGRYEQYF
TRBJ1-1 18 TRBV5-1 CASSLDVRPASRNTEAFF
TRBJ2-1 14 TRBV7-2 CASSLVPTLGEQFF
TRBJ1-2 15 TRBV18 CASSPPAGRNYGYTF
TRBJ2-5 13 TRBV30 CAWSGGGAGTQYF
TRBJ1-2 14 TRBV18 CASSPSGGDYGYTF
TRBJ1-2 14 TRBV5-6 CASSSGTANYGYTF
TRBJ2-1 16 TRBV29-1 CSVRRFSSGDYNEQFF
TRBJ1-1 12 TRBV30 CAWSDLLDEAFF
TRBJ2-5 17 TRBV7-2 CASSLSAAGGPGETQYF
TRBJ2-7 17 TRBV7-2 CASSRPIRRESTYEQYF
TRBJ1-4 14 TRBV30 CAWDKGQGHEKLFF
TRBJ2-1 12 TRBV9 CASSVDTNEQFF
TRBJ2-5 14 TRBV14 CASSQDYRAETQYF
TRBJ2-3 15 TRBV5-1 CASSLMTQGQDTQYF
TRBJ1-1 14 TRBV6-5 CASTDEGKNTEAFF
TRBJ2-7 13 TRBV4-3 CASSQDWRYEQYF
TRBJ1-1 14 TRBV6-5 CASSPERVNTEAFF
TRBJ2-2 14 TRBV2 CASSGRQNTGELFF
TRBJ1-5 15 TRBV5-8 CASSPGTAAAQPQHF
TRBJ2-5 14 TRBV14 CASSQVVTGGTQYF
TRBJ1-2 15 TRBV18 CASSPPRTVNYGYTF
TRBJ2-3 12 TRBV28 CASSRWSDTQYF
TRBJ2-3 14 TRBV5-1 CASSLSSGGDTQYF
TRBJ1-3 15 TRBV2 CASSEEGVSGNTIYF
TRBJ2-1 16 TRBV4-3 CASSQDSGGSYNEQFF
TRBJ1-5 12 TRBV29-1 CSVGQYNQPQHF
TRBJ2-1 18 TRBV5-6 CASSERDRLAGRYNEQFF
TRBJ2-7 12 TRBV6-1 CASSERTGRRYF
TRBJ1-2 14 TRBV2 CASHSAWTENGYTF
TRBJ2-3 15 TRBV5-1 CASSPFSGRTDTQYF
TRBJ1-2 14 TRBV11-2 CASSLGLQGSGYTF
TRBJ1-2 15 TRBV28 CASSPSDRDKFGYTF
TRBJ2-1 16 TRBV7-9 CASSSRGLAGENEQFF
TRBJ2-7 14 TRBV6-1 CASSALAEVGEQYF
TRBJ1-4 14 TRBV19 CASSIEGLREKLFF